Listed here are 27 T cell receptor beta chains from one sample, sequenced in a study of radiation and T cells in renal cell carcinoma. The data were produced by immunoSEQ multiplex PCR, yet TCRdb's version contains in-frame clones alone and is incomplete. The table records 60,000 to 65,000 clones, just over 75% of them present only once. This sample's time point: blood 2 weeks post-SBRT. This sample's treatment: 15 Gy SBRT to primary tumor, nephrectomy 4 weeks later. The sequences come from blood, collected from a patient whose treatment included radiotherapy and nephrectomy. Source of these receptors: a man aged 60-69 years with renal cell carcinoma.

The rearrangement uses TRBV5-1 and TRBJ2-1, with D perhaps matching TRBD1 (6 bases). This CDR3 spans 15 amino acids. Trimming shortened V by 3 bases and J by 0 bases, and 10 bases separated the two germline ends. From germline, CDR1 is SGHRS and CDR2 YFSETQ. The CDR3 here is CASSWDTPSYNEQFF. The DNA of the CDR3 is TGCGCCAGCAGCTGGGACACTCCCTCCTACAATGAGCAGTTCTTC.

The chain links TRBV6-5 to TRBJ2-5; TRBD2 is a possible D gene (6 bases). The CDR3 totals 13 residues. The ends were cut back, 4 bases at V and 5 bases at J, with 11 bases in the middle. CDR1 is MNHEY, CDR2 SVGAGI, per germline. The CDR3 DNA follows: TGTGCCAGCAGTTGGGGAGGTTGGGAGACCCAGTACTTC. Encoded protein: CASSWGGWETQYF.

The chain links TRBV11-2 to TRBJ1-1; no reliable D call. This CDR3 region has 15 residues. Trimming removed 0 bases at V and 2 bases at J, with 10 bases between. Germline V gene lookup returns CDR1 SGHAT and CDR2 FQNNGV. CDR3 in amino acids: CASSLDPRSNTEAFF. In nucleotides, the CDR3 is TGTGCCAGCAGCTTAGACCCGCGAAGTAACACTGAAGCTTTCTTT.

This chain links TRBV30 with TRBJ2-1; D is possibly TRBD2 (6 bases). V was clipped by 4 bases and J by 6 bases, with 13 bases between them. CDR1 and CDR2 (germline): GTSNPN, SVGIG (reference sequence). The CDR3 has 13 amino acids. This CDR3 is CAWTRDLGNEQFF. The CDR3 region has the DNA TGTGCCTGGACTCGGGACTTGGGCAATGAGCAGTTCTTC. The whole variable domain, filled in from reference TRBV30 and TRBJ2-1, reads SQTIHQWPATLVQPVGSPLSLECTVEGTSNPNLYWYRQAAGRGLQLLFYSVGIGQISSEVPQNLSASRPQDRQFILSSKKLLLSDSGFYLCAWTRDLGNEQFFGPGTRLTVL.

V usage is TRBV15 and J usage is TRBJ2-1; D remains unclear. The V and J ends lost 2 bases and 7 bases respectively, with 12 bases between them. This CDR3 has 14 amino acids. Germline CDR1 and CDR2: LNHNV and YYDKDF (reference sequence). CDR3 amino acids: CATSRTSKGNEQFF. The CDR3 nucleotides are TGTGCCACCAGCAGAACCAGTAAGGGAAATGAGCAGTTCTTC.

This clone occurred once. The chain uses TRBV5-1 and TRBJ2-1; 12 nucleotides agree with TRBD2. The CDR3 is 16 amino acids. V was clipped by 1 base and J by 8 bases; unmatched bases: 7. Germline-derived CDR1 and CDR2 are SGHRS and YFSETQ. The DNA of the CDR3 is TGCGCCAGCAGCTTGCGGCTAGCGGGAGGGTTAGATGAGCAGTTCTTC. Translation: CASSLRLAGGLDEQFF.

V gene TRBV9 combines with J gene TRBJ2-2; 8 nucleotides align to TRBD2. The CDR3 runs 17 residues. Per germline, CDR1 SGDLS and CDR2 YYNGEE. Trimming removed 4 bases from V and 4 bases from J; junction bases left unmatched: 12. CDR3 in DNA: TGTGCCAGCAGCCCCAGTGGAAGCGGGGGTTTCACCGGGGAGCTGTTTTTT. Its translation is CASSPSGSGGFTGELFF.

The J gene is TRBJ2-5, the V gene TRBV7-9, with a weak D call TRBD1 (10 bases). Germline V gene sequence: CDR1 SEHNR, CDR2 FQNEAQ (reference sequence). The CDR3 is made up of 19 amino acids. Trimming removed 4 bases from V and 6 bases from J, with 30 bases in between. The CDR3 DNA reads TGTGCCAGCAGCTACCCGCAGGACAGGGGGGTAGCGGGAGAGAAGACCCAGTACTTC. Protein sequence: CASSYPQDRGVAGEKTQYF.

This clone appeared once. The chain carries TRBV6-5 and TRBJ1-1; TRBD1 matches 8 bases. With 2 bases clipped from V and 4 bases from J, the junction kept 3 bases outside the gene matches. The CDR3 has 14 amino acids. Germline CDR1 reads MNHEY; CDR2 reads SVGAGI. In DNA, the CDR3 is TGTGCCAGCAGTTACGACAGGGGAGGCACTGAAGCTTTCTTT. This translates into CASSYDRGGTEAFF.

The CDR3 protein is CASSELRGFVSQPQHF. Here the CDR3 DNA reads TGTGCCAGCAGTGAATTAAGAGGATTCGTCAGTCAGCCCCAGCATTTT. The J gene is TRBJ1-5, the V gene TRBV6-1; D unresolved. The germline V gene encodes CDR1 MNHNS and CDR2 SASEGT. The CDR3 spans 16 residues. V was clipped by 2 bases and J by 6 bases, with 17 bases between them.

This chain joins TRBV18 and TRBJ2-7; D not resolved. Germline CDR1 and CDR2: KGHSH and LQKENI. V lost 6 bases, J lost 4 bases, and 7 bases lay in between. This CDR3 comprises 11 residues. CDR3 sequence: CASSWGYEQYV. The CDR3 DNA reads as TGTGCCAGCTCCTGGGGTTACGAGCAGTACGTC.

As regards this clone: Other DNA sequences in this sample translate to the same CDR3. CDR3 coding DNA: TGTGCCAGCAGCGTTGGGGCAGATACGCAGTATTTT. Translating gives CASSVGADTQYF. The chain combines TRBV9 with TRBJ2-3, with D unclear. V was clipped by 2 bases and J by 4 bases, with 5 bases between them. Germline V gene data show CDR1 as SGDLS and CDR2 as YYNGEE. This CDR3 is 12 amino acids long.

This chain uses TRBV7-8 with TRBJ2-7, with 7 bases matching TRBD1. Unmatched junction bases numbered 3, after V lost 5 bases and J lost 2 bases. The germline gives CDR1 SGHVS, CDR2 FQNEAQ. This CDR3 spans 13 amino acids. DNA for the CDR3: TGTGCCAGCAGCGCCGACAGGGCCTACGAGCAGTACTTC. Protein product: CASSADRAYEQYF.

The genes are TRBV25-1 and TRBJ2-3; D is unresolved. CDR3 length: 11 residues. Deletions cut 3 bases from V and 2 bases from J, with 0 bases between. CDR1 and CDR2 from the germline V gene are MGHDK and SYGVNS. This CDR3 is CASSDTDTQYF. CDR3 in DNA: TGTGCCAGCAGTGACACAGATACGCAGTATTTT.

The chain employs TRBV2 and TRBJ1-2; D is unresolved. CDR3 length equals 12 residues. Per the germline V gene, CDR1 is SNHLY and CDR2 is FYNNEI. Trimming left V 3 bases short and J 3 bases short, with 5 bases between. The CDR3 DNA reads as TGTGCCAGCAGTGACGGAGACTATGGCTACACCTTC. The encoded protein is CASSDGDYGYTF.

The rearrangement links TRBV7-2 to TRBJ2-1; D ambiguous. The CDR3 covers 12 residues. CDR1 is SGHTA and CDR2 is FQGNSA in the germline V gene. The V and J ends lost 4 bases and 7 bases respectively, with 8 bases between them. CDR3 loop: CASSSPRNEQFF. CDR3 in DNA: TGTGCCAGCAGCTCCCCTAGAAATGAGCAGTTCTTC.

The V gene is TRBV5-4, the J gene TRBJ2-7; 8 nucleotides line up with TRBD2. Trimming removed 4 bases from V and 0 bases from J; junction bases left unmatched: 9. CDR1 and CDR2 from the germline V gene are SGHNT and YYREEE (reference sequence). This CDR3 has 16 residues. The CDR3 DNA sequence: TGTGCCAGCAGCATGTCAGCGGGGGCGATCTCCTACGAGCAGTACTTC. Its translation is CASSMSAGAISYEQYF. The complete variable domain, with remaining parts taken from reference TRBV5-4 and TRBJ2-7, reads ETGVTQSPTHLIKTRGQQVTLRCSSQSGHNTVSWYQQALGQGPQFIFQYYREEENGRGNFPPRFSGLQFPNYSSELNVNALELDDSALYLCASSMSAGAISYEQYFGPGTRLTVT.

The chain couples TRBV13 to TRBJ2-7; D is unresolved. Germline lookup yields CDR1 PRHDT and CDR2 FYEKMQ (reference sequence). The CDR3 has 11 amino acids. Trimming removed 2 bases from V and 3 bases from J, with 2 bases in between. CDR3 loop: CASSLLYEQYF. In DNA, the CDR3 is TGTGCCAGCAGCTTACTCTACGAGCAGTACTTC. Based on the CDR3 plus reference TRBV13 and TRBJ2-7, the full variable domain is AAGVIQSPRHLIKEKRETATLKCYPIPRHDTVYWYQQGPGQDPQFLISFYEKMQSDKGSIPDRFSAQQFSDYHSELNMSSLELGDSALYFCASSLLYEQYFGPGTRLTVT.

The genes are TRBV5-1 and TRBJ2-2; possible D gene TRBD2, 6 bases. The CDR3 has 15 residues. Germline CDR1 reads SGHRS; CDR2 reads YFSETQ. V dropped 4 bases and J dropped 5 bases, with 15 bases sitting between them. DNA of the CDR3: TGCGCCAGCAGCAAACCAATGGAGGGTACCGGGGAGCTGTTTTTT. Translation: CASSKPMEGTGELFF.

In its sample, this clone was seen once. V usage is TRBV19 and J usage is TRBJ1-4, with D possibly being TRBD1 (5 bases). The CDR3 sequence is 15 residues long. Trimming pared 3 bases from V and 0 bases from J, leaving 8 bases between. Germline V gene lookup returns CDR1 LNHDA and CDR2 SQIVND (reference sequence). The chain's CDR3 is CASSIGGPTNEKLFF. CDR3 in DNA: TGTGCCAGTAGTATTGGGGGACCAACTAATGAAAAACTGTTTTTT. The variable domain in full, with the rest retrieved from reference TRBV19 and TRBJ1-4, is DGGITQSPKYLFRKEGQNVTLSCEQNLNHDAMYWYRQDPGQGLRLIYYSQIVNDFQKGDIAEGYSVSREKKESFPLTVTSAQKNPTAFYLCASSIGGPTNEKLFFGSGTQLSVL.

V and J are TRBV6-6 and TRBJ1-5; TRBD1 aligns across 7 bases. J was trimmed by 5 bases and V by 6 bases; bases with no gene match: 4. From germline, CDR1 is MNHNY and CDR2 SVGAGI (reference sequence). The CDR3 contains 13 residues. The CDR3 reads CASSLGGDQPQHF. The CDR3 coding sequence is TGTGCCAGCAGCTTAGGGGGCGATCAGCCCCAGCATTTT.

The chain combines TRBV7-2 with TRBJ2-3, with D possibly matching TRBD2 (6 bases). The germline gives CDR1 SGHTA, CDR2 FQGNSA. The length of the CDR3 is 16 residues. Between the trimmed V and J ends, which lost 4 bases and 1 base, there was a span of 15 bases. The CDR3 region is CASSSGSGLGTDTQYF. The CDR3 nucleotides read TGTGCCAGCAGCTCCGGTAGCGGCCTCGGCACAGATACGCAGTATTTT.

The V gene is TRBV15, the J gene TRBJ2-5; 11 bases are a match to TRBD2. CDR3 length equals 16 residues. The trim removed 3 bases at V and 5 bases at J, leaving 8 bases unmatched. Germline V gives CDR1 LNHNV, CDR2 YYDKDF (reference sequence). DNA for the CDR3: TGTGCCACCAGCAGGGATATAGCGGGAGGGCCCGAGACCCAGTACTTC. As protein: CATSRDIAGGPETQYF. Full variable domain (missing parts from reference TRBV15 and TRBJ2-5): DAMVIQNPRYQVTQFGKPVTLSCSQTLNHNVMYWYQQKSSQAPKLLFHYYDKDFNNEADTPDNFQSRRPNTSFCFLDIRSPGLGDTAMYLCATSRDIAGGPETQYFGPGTRLLVL.

V usage is TRBV7-9 and J usage is TRBJ1-1; 7 nucleotides align to TRBD1. Trimming removed 6 bases from V and 4 bases from J; junction bases left unmatched: 11. CDR1 and CDR2 (germline): SEHNR, FQNEAQ (reference sequence). This CDR3 has 15 amino acids. As DNA, the CDR3 is TGTGCCAGCAGACCAAATAGACAGGGCGGCACTGAAGCTTTCTTT. Translating it yields CASRPNRQGGTEAFF.

This rearrangement joins TRBV27 to TRBJ2-2; 9 nucleotides line up with TRBD1. Losses at the gene ends were 9 bases for V and 3 bases for J; bases not matched to a gene: 5. This CDR3 is built from 14 residues. CDR1 MNHEY and CDR2 SMNVEV come from the germline V gene (reference sequence). CDR3 DNA sequence: TGTGCCAGTTCGGACAGGGGTTACACCGGGGAGCTGTTTTTT. Protein sequence: CASSDRGYTGELFF.

The rearrangement uses TRBV7-2 and TRBJ1-5, with D uncertain. Trimming stripped 3 bases from V and 5 bases from J, with 11 bases between. Germline V lookup: CDR1 SGHTA, CDR2 FQGNSA. The CDR3 sequence is 14 residues long. The CDR3 sequence: CASSFPALHQPQHF. Here the CDR3 DNA reads TGTGCCAGCAGCTTTCCTGCCCTGCATCAGCCCCAGCATTTT.

The CDR3 DNA reads as TGTGCCAGCTCACCGGCGGGGGCGAACGGCTACACCTTC. Translated, it gives CASSPAGANGYTF. The chain joins TRBV18 to TRBJ1-2, with TRBD1 as a possible D gene (6 bases). The CDR3 is 13 residues long. Trimming stripped 3 bases from V and 8 bases from J, with 13 bases between. CDR1 and CDR2 from the germline V gene are KGHSH and LQKENI.